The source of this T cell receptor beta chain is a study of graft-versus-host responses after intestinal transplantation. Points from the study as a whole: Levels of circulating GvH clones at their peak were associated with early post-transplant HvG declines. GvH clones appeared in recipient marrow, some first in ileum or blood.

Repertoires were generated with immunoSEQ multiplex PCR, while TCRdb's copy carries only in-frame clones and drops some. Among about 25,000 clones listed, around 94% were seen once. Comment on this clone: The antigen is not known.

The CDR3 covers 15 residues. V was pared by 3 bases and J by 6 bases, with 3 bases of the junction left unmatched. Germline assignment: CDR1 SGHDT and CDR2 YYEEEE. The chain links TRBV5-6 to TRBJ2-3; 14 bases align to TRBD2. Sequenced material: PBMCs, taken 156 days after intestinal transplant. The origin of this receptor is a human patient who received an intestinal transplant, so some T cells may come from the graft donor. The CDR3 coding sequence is TGTGCCAGCAGCTCTGGGACTAGCGGGAGTGATACGCAGTATTTT. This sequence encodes CASSSGTSGSDTQYF.